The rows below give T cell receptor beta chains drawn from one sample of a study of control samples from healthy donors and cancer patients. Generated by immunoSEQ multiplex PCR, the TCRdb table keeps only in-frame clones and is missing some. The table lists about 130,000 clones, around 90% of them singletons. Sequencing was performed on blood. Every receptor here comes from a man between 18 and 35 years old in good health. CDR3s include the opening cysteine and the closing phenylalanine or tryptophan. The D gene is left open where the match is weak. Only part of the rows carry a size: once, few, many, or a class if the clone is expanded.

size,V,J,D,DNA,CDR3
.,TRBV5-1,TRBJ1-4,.,TGCGCCAGCAGCAGGATCTCTGCAACTAATGAAAAACTGTTTTTT,CASSRISATNEKLFF
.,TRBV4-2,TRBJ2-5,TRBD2,TGTGCCAGCAGCCAAGATCCTAGCGGGGGGCAAGAGACCCAGTACTTC,CASSQDPSGGQETQYF
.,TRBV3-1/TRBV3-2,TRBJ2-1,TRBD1,TGTGCCAGCAGCCTCCGGGACAGACCCTACAATGAGCAGTTCTTC,CASSLRDRPYNEQFF
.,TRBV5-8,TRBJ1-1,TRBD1,TGTGCCAGCAGCTGGCCTTCGGGACAGGGCTTCACTGAAGCTTTCTTT,CASSWPSGQGFTEAFF
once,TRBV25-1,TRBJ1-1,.,TGTGCCAGCAGTTATGGTACCTTTGCTTTCTTT,CASSYGTFAFF
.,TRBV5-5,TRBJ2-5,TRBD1,TGTGCCAGCAGCTTGGCACAGGGGAAGCAGACCCAGTACTTC,CASSLAQGKQTQYF
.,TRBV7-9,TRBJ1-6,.,TGTGCCAGCAGCCCGCGGGGGGGGAATTCACCCCTCCACTTT,CASSPRGGNSPLHF
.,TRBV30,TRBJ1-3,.,TGTGCCTGGAGTCCCCTAGGGGGGTTCTCTGGAAACACCATATATTTT,CAWSPLGGFSGNTIYF
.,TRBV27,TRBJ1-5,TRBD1,TGTGCCAGCAGCCCGGGACAGGGATATAGCAATCAGCCCCAGCATTTT,CASSPGQGYSNQPQHF
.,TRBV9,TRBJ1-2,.,TGTGCCAGCAGCGTAGCGGGCCTAAGGCACTATGGCTACACCTTC,CASSVAGLRHYGYTF
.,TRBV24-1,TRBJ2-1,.,TGTGCCACCAGTGATTTGCCGTTATCTTCGGGTAGCGGGTTCTTC,CATSDLPLSSGSGFF
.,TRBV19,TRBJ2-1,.,TGTGCCAGTAGTCTCCCCCGGGTGAGCTCCTACAATGAGCAGTTCTTC,CASSLPRVSSYNEQFF
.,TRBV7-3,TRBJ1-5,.,TGTGCCAGCAGCTCGGCATGGGGTCAGCCCCAGCATTTT,CASSSAWGQPQHF
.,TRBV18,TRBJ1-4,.,TGTGCCAGCTCACGCGGGGGGAGTGAAAAACTGTTTTTT,CASSRGGSEKLFF
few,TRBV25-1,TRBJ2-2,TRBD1,TGTGCCAGCAAACCGACAGGGGAAGAGGTCGGGGAGCTGTTTTTT,CASKPTGEEVGELFF
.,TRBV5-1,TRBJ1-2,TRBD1,TGCGCCAGCAGTCCTCGACAGGGGGACGGCTATGGCTACACCTTC,CASSPRQGDGYGYTF
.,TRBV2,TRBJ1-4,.,TGTGCCAGCAGTGACAGGATTGAAAATGAAAAACTGTTTTTT,CASSDRIENEKLFF
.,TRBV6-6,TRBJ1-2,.,TGTGCCAGCAGTTACTCGGGGCAGGGTCATGGCTACACCTTC,CASSYSGQGHGYTF
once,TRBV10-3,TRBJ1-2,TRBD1,TGTGCCATCAGTGCGGGACAGAACTATGGCTACACCTTC,CAISAGQNYGYTF
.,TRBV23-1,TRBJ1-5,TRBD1,TGCGCCAGCAGCCAGGGCGGTCGGAGGACAGGACCCCCGTATAGCAATCAGCCCCAGCATTTT,CASSQGGRRTGPPYSNQPQHF
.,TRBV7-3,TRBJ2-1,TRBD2,TGTGCCAGCAGCTTAAGTCCTAGCGGTAACAATGAGCAGTTCTTC,CASSLSPSGNNEQFF
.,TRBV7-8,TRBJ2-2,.,TGTGCCAGCAGCCCCCCCGGGACAAACACCGGGGAGCTGTTTTTT,CASSPPGTNTGELFF
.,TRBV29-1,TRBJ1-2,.,TGCAGCGTTGAAGACCCGGCGTCCGATAACTATGGCTACACCTTC,CSVEDPASDNYGYTF
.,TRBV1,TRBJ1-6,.,TGCACCAGCAGCCAAGATATTGGCAGGGGAGTTAATAATTCACCCCTCCACTTT,CTSSQDIGRGVNNSPLHF
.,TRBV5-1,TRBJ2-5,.,TGCGCCAGCAGCTTTGGCGAGACCCAGTACTTC,CASSFGETQYF
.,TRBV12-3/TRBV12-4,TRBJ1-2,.,TGTGCCAGCAGTTTAATAACAACTTATGGCTACACCTTC,CASSLITTYGYTF
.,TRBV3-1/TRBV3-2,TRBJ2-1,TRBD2,TGTGCCAGCAGCCAAGATCGAGGCGCGGGGGCCTACAATGAGCAGTTCTTC,CASSQDRGAGAYNEQFF
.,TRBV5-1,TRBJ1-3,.,TGCGCCAGCAGCCCAGCACAGGGTTCTGGAAACACCATATATTTT,CASSPAQGSGNTIYF
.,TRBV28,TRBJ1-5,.,TGTGCCAGCAGTACTCGGGGGTTCCGGGCTCAGCCCCAGCATTTT,CASSTRGFRAQPQHF
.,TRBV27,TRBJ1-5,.,TGTGCCAGCAGTTTAGCCCGTAATCAGCCCCAGCATTTT,CASSLARNQPQHF